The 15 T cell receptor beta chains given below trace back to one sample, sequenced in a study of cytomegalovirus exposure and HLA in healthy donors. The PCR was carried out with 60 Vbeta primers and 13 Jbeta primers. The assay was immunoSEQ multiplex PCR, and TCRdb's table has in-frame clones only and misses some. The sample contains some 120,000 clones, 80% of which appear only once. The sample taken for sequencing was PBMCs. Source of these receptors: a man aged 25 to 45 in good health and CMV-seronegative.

The CDR3 DNA is TGTGCCAGTAGTAAACCGAGCTCCTACAATGAGCAGTTCTTC. Its translation is CASSKPSSYNEQFF. The rearrangement joins TRBV19 to TRBJ2-1; no clear D. Germline values: CDR1 LNHDA, CDR2 SQIVND (reference sequence). The length of the CDR3 is 14 residues. The V end lost 4 bases, the J end lost 0 bases, and 7 bases lay between the germline ends. The variable domain in full, with the rest retrieved from reference TRBV19 and TRBJ2-1, is DGGITQSPKYLFRKEGQNVTLSCEQNLNHDAMYWYRQDPGQGLRLIYYSQIVNDFQKGDIAEGYSVSREKKESFPLTVTSAQKNPTAFYLCASSKPSSYNEQFFGPGTRLTVL.

The CDR3 coding sequence is TGTGCCAGCAGCTTAGTTGGGGGGGCGAGGCAGCCCCAGCATTTT. Translation gives CASSLVGGARQPQHF. The genes are TRBV7-2 and TRBJ1-5, with D maybe TRBD1 (6 bases). The CDR3 totals 15 residues. The V end was cut by 1 base, the J end by 7 bases, with 14 bases between. Germline loops: CDR1 SGHTA, CDR2 FQGNSA.

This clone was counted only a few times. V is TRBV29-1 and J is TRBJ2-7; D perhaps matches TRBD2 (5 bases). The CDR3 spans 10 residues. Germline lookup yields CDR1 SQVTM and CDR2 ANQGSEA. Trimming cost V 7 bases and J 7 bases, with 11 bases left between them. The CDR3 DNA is TGCAGCGCGATGACGGGGGAGCAGTACTTC. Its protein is CSAMTGEQYF.

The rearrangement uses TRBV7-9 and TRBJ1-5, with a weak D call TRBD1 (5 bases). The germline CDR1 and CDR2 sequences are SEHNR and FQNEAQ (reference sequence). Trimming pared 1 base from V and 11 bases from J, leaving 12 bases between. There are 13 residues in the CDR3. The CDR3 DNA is TGTGCCAGCAGCTTAGACGGGACTTTTACCCAGCATTTT. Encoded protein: CASSLDGTFTQHF.

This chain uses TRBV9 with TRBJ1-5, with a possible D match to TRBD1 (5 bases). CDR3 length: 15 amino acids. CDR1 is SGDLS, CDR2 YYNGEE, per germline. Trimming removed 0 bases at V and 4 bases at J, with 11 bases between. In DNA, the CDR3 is TGTGCCAGCAGCGTAGGCGGGACGGTGAATCAGCCCCAGCATTTT. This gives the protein CASSVGGTVNQPQHF. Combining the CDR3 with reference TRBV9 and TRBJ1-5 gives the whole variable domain DSGVTQTPKHLITATGQRVTLRCSPRSGDLSVYWYQQSLDQGLQFLIQYYNGEERAKGNILERFSAQQFPDLHSELNLSSLELGDSALYFCASSVGGTVNQPQHFGDGTRLSIL.

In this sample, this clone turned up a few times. As DNA, the CDR3 is TGCGCCAGCAGCCAAGGACCGCTAGCGGGAGGGGACGAGCAGTACTTC. The encoded protein is CASSQGPLAGGDEQYF. The genes are TRBV4-1 and TRBJ2-7; 12 bases are a match to TRBD2. The trim removed 1 base at V and 5 bases at J, leaving 6 bases unmatched. CDR3 length: 16 residues. The germline V gene has CDR1 MGHRA and CDR2 YSYEKL.

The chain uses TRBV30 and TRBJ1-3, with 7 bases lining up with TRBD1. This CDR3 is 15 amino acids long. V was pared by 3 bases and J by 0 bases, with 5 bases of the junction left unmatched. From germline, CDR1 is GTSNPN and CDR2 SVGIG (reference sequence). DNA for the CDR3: TGTGCCTGGAGAGCCGACAGGGACTCTGGAAACACCATATATTTT. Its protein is CAWRADRDSGNTIYF.

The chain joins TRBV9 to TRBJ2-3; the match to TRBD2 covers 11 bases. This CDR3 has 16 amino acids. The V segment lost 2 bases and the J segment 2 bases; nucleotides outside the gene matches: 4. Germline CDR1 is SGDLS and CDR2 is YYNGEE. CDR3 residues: CASSVNSGRVTDTQYF. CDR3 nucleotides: TGTGCCAGCAGCGTTAATAGCGGGAGGGTCACAGATACGCAGTATTTT.

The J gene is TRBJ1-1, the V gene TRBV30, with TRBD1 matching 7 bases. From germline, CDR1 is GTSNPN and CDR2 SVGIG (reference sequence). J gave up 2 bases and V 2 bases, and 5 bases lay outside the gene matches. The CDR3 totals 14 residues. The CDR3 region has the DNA TGTGCCTGGAGTAAACGGGACAGAAACACTGAAGCTTTCTTT. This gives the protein CAWSKRDRNTEAFF.

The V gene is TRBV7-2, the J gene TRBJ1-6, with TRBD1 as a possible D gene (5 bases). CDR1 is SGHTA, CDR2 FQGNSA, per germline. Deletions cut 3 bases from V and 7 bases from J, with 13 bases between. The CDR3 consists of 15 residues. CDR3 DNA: TGTGCCAGCAGCTTGGTCTTTTCAGGGAATTCACCCCTCCACTTT. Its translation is CASSLVFSGNSPLHF.

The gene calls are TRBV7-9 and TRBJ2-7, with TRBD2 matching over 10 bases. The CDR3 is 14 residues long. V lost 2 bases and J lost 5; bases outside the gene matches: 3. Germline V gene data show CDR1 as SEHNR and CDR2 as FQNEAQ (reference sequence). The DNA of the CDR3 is TGTGCCAGCAGCTTAAGCGGGAGGGCCCACGAGCAGTACTTC. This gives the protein CASSLSGRAHEQYF.

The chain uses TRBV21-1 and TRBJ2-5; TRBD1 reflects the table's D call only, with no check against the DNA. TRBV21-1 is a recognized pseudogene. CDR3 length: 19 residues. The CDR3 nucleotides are TGTGCCAGCAGCAAAGCGAACACAGGGTCCGGGCGGTTCTCGGAGACCCAGTACTTC. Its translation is CASSKANTGSGRFSETQYF.

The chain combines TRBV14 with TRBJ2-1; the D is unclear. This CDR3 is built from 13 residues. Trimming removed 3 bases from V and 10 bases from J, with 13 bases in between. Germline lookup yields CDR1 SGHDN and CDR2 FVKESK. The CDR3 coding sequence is TGTGCCAGCAGCCACTCATTGGCCACAGAGCAGTTCTTC. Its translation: CASSHSLATEQFF. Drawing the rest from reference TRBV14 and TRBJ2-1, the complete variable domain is EAGVTQFPSHSVIEKGQTVTLRCDPISGHDNLYWYRRVMGKEIKFLLHFVKESKQDESGMPNNRFLAERTGGTYSTLKVQPAELEDSGVYFCASSHSLATEQFFGPGTRLTVL.

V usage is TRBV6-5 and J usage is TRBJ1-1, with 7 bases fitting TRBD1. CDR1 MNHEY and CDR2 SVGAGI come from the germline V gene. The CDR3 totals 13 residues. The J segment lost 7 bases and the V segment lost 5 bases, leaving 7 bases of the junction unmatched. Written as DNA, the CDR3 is TGTGCCAGCAGTGGGGGACAGACCCGTGAAGCTTTCTTT. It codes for CASSGGQTREAFF.

CDR3: CAWSATQNSILDTEAFF. The CDR3 DNA sequence: TGTGCCTGGAGTGCAACCCAAAATTCAATACTGGACACTGAAGCTTTCTTT. The gene calls are TRBV30 and TRBJ1-1; D is ambiguous. There are 17 residues in the CDR3. Germline loops: CDR1 GTSNPN, CDR2 SVGIG (reference sequence). The ends were cut back, 1 base at V and 3 bases at J, with 21 bases in the middle.